The table lists the clone carrying this TCR beta chain with many counts. This sample stems from a study of regulatory T cells in long-lasting Graves disease. V lost 4 bases to trimming and J lost 2 bases; unmatched junction nucleotides: 7. The length of the CDR3 is 15 residues. Germline V lookup: CDR1 DFQATT, CDR2 SNEGSKA (reference sequence). Library construction for TCR beta used iRepertoire HTBI primers and Arm-PCR of CDR3 regions. TCRdb re-called the multiplex PCR reads with MiXCR, one entry per CDR3 protein. The table shows around 500,000 distinct CDR3 sequences, with more than 15% occurring only once. Time point defined: newly diagnosed GD, antithyroid drugs for less than 3 months. From PBMCs, RNA was extracted and then used to make the TCR library. Patient provenance is recorded as an endocrinology department in Xi'an, China. The same data also went into a second study, on T cells in Graves' hyperthyroidism and ophthalmopathy. From that paper: Ophthalmopathy was model-predicted a median about 6 months pre-onset.

This sequence originates from a woman between 40 and 65 years old with Graves disease. The sample consisted of peripheral blood mononuclear cells (PBMCs), taken at new diagnosis, from a patient treated with antithyroid drugs. The chain couples TRBV20-1 to TRBJ2-3; 9 positions agree with TRBD2. The CDR3 nucleotides read TGCAGTGCTAACCGCTTAGCGGGGGACACAGATACGCAGTATTTT. Encoded protein: CSANRLAGDTDTQYF.